A single sample is the source of the 27 T cell receptor beta chains below, sequenced in a study of cytomegalovirus exposure and HLA in healthy donors. Method: immunoSEQ multiplex PCR; TCRdb's copy keeps in-frame clones and lacks some. This sample has 55,000 to 75,000 clones, with 95% found just once. Material for sequencing was PBMCs. The origin of the receptors is a woman aged 18-35 years in good health and CMV-seropositive.

The chain joins TRBV7-8 to TRBJ2-7, with D unclear. Trimming removed 3 bases from V and 5 bases from J, with 14 bases in between. CDR1 is SGHVS, CDR2 FQNEAQ, per germline. The length of the CDR3 is 14 residues. This CDR3 is CASSLVALYHEQYF. In nucleotides, the CDR3 is TGTGCCAGCAGCTTGGTTGCCCTCTACCACGAGCAGTACTTC.

Here the CDR3 DNA reads TGTGCCAGCAGTGGGCCCGAAACCTACAATGAGCAGTTCTTC. It yields the protein CASSGPETYNEQFF. This chain links TRBV7-9 with TRBJ2-1; D ambiguous. Germline CDR1 reads SEHNR; CDR2 reads FQNEAQ (reference sequence). The V end lost 6 bases, the J end lost 2 bases, and 11 bases lay between the germline ends. The CDR3 is made up of 14 amino acids.

In its sample, this clone was seen once. The rearrangement joins TRBV6-6 to TRBJ1-1; D is perhaps TRBD1 (6 bases). Germline CDR1 is MNHNY and CDR2 is SVGAGI (reference sequence). This CDR3 is 13 amino acids long. V lost 6 bases and J lost 4, with 12 bases in between. CDR3 nucleotides: TGTGCCAGCAGCTCCAGGGGAGTCACTGAAGCTTTCTTT. It translates to CASSSRGVTEAFF.

This rearrangement joins TRBV2 to TRBJ2-2; D might be TRBD2 (5 bases). The CDR3 is 13 residues long. The germline gives CDR1 SNHLY, CDR2 FYNNEI. Trimming shortened V by 2 bases and J by 5 bases, and 6 bases separated the two germline ends. In DNA form, the CDR3 reads TGTGCCAGCAGTGAACGGGAAACCGGGGAGCTGTTTTTT. Protein product: CASSERETGELFF.

This clone was seen more than once but under ten times. J is TRBJ1-1 and V is TRBV7-8; maybe TRBD1 (5 bases). This CDR3 is 13 amino acids long. V was clipped by 5 bases and J by 2 bases, with 9 bases between them. Germline V gives CDR1 SGHVS, CDR2 FQNEAQ. CDR3 nucleotides: TGTGCCAGCAGCCCACAGGAAAACACTGAAGCTTTCTTT. Protein product: CASSPQENTEAFF. Drawing the rest from reference TRBV7-8 and TRBJ1-1, the complete variable domain is GAGVSQSPRYKVAKRGQDVALRCDPISGHVSLFWYQQALGQGPEFLTYFQNEAQLDKSGLPSDRFFAERPEGSVSTLKIQRTQQEDSAVYLCASSPQENTEAFFGQGTRLTVV.

The chain combines TRBV19 with TRBJ1-5, with D uncertain. The V gene lost 3 bases and the J gene lost 6 bases, with 12 bases spanning the gap. This CDR3 is 14 amino acids long. Germline V gene lookup returns CDR1 LNHDA and CDR2 SQIVND (reference sequence). The DNA of the CDR3 is TGTGCCAGTAGTATTCGGGGAAGGACTCAGCCCCAGCATTTT. This encodes CASSIRGRTQPQHF.

CDR3 nucleotides: TGTGCCAGTAAGAGGGGGACAGGGTCTGAAAAACTGTTTTTT. It translates to CASKRGTGSEKLFF. The rearrangement links TRBV19 to TRBJ1-4; 9 bases map to TRBD1. The CDR3 covers 14 residues. V was clipped by 7 bases and J by 7 bases; unmatched bases: 7. The germline V gene has CDR1 LNHDA and CDR2 SQIVND (reference sequence).

The V gene is TRBV5-1, the J gene TRBJ2-5; 10 bases are a match to TRBD2. The CDR3 contains 14 residues. Per the germline V gene, CDR1 is SGHRS and CDR2 is YFSETQ. V lost 4 bases to trimming and J lost 4 bases; unmatched junction nucleotides: 4. CDR3 sequence reads: CASSTRLAGETQYF. Here the CDR3 DNA reads TGCGCCAGCAGCACCAGACTAGCGGGAGAGACCCAGTACTTC.

This clone showed up just once. This chain uses TRBV28 with TRBJ2-2; D uncertain. The CDR3 sequence is 13 residues long. Deletions cut 2 bases from V and 7 bases from J, with 8 bases between. Germline CDR1 MDHEN, CDR2 SYDVKM. The CDR3 DNA reads TGTGCCAGCAGTTTAGTGGAGAACGGGGAGCTGTTTTTT. Translated, it gives CASSLVENGELFF.

CDR3 DNA: TGTGCCAGTAGTATAATCCCGAGGCCAGATACGCAGTATTTT. Translation gives CASSIIPRPDTQYF. V gene TRBV19 combines with J gene TRBJ2-3; D gene uncertain. V was trimmed by 2 bases and J by 4 bases, leaving 10 bases between them. Germline V CDR1 and CDR2: LNHDA, SQIVND (reference sequence). The CDR3 consists of 14 residues. Full variable domain (remainder filled in from reference TRBV19 and TRBJ2-3): DGGITQSPKYLFRKEGQNVTLSCEQNLNHDAMYWYRQDPGQGLRLIYYSQIVNDFQKGDIAEGYSVSREKKESFPLTVTSAQKNPTAFYLCASSIIPRPDTQYFGPGTRLTVL.

The chain employs TRBV5-1 and TRBJ2-7, with TRBD1 as a possible D gene (5 bases). Germline V CDR1 and CDR2: SGHRS, YFSETQ. Trimming took 5 bases from V and 4 from J, leaving 16 bases between them. The CDR3 runs 14 residues. This CDR3 is CASRRTSGPYEQYF. CDR3 DNA: TGCGCCAGCAGGCGGACATCGGGTCCTTACGAGCAGTACTTC.

This clone was detected only once. The chain recombines TRBV7-2 with TRBJ2-7, with a possible D match to TRBD1 (7 bases). The germline V and J ends were trimmed by 1 base and 0 bases, with 16 bases remaining between them. Germline V CDR1 and CDR2: SGHTA, FQGNSA. The CDR3 sequence is 17 residues long. As DNA, the CDR3 is TGTGCCAGCAGCTTAGTGGGGGGACAGTCACGCTCCTACGAGCAGTACTTC. Encoded protein: CASSLVGGQSRSYEQYF.

This chain links TRBV29-1 with TRBJ1-2; D is perhaps TRBD1 (5 bases). The germline V and J ends were trimmed by 7 bases and 6 bases, with 24 bases remaining between them. The germline gives CDR1 SQVTM, CDR2 ANQGSEA. The CDR3 has 15 residues. CDR3 region: CSALLRDSLGHGYTF. CDR3 DNA: TGCAGCGCTTTACTTAGGGACTCTCTGGGCCATGGCTACACCTTC.

The genes are TRBV9 and TRBJ1-3, with TRBD1 matching 8 bases. The CDR3 covers 16 residues. CDR1 is SGDLS, CDR2 YYNGEE, per germline. Trimming removed 3 bases from V and 4 bases from J; junction bases left unmatched: 9. The CDR3 DNA sequence: TGTGCCAGCAGCGGCGGGCAGGGGGCTCTCGGAAACACCATATATTTT. Residues: CASSGGQGALGNTIYF. Looking up the rest from reference TRBV9 and TRBJ1-3 gives the full variable domain: DSGVTQTPKHLITATGQRVTLRCSPRSGDLSVYWYQQSLDQGLQFLIQYYNGEERAKGNILERFSAQQFPDLHSELNLSSLELGDSALYFCASSGGQGALGNTIYFGEGSWLTVV.

V and J are TRBV20-1 and TRBJ2-7; D gene uncertain. Trimming pared 5 bases from V and 1 base from J, leaving 6 bases between. The CDR3 is made up of 11 amino acids. From germline, CDR1 is DFQATT and CDR2 SNEGSKA (reference sequence). CDR3 in amino acids: CSAARSYEQYF. The CDR3, as DNA: TGCAGTGCTGCGCGGTCCTACGAGCAGTACTTC.

This chain uses TRBV18 with TRBJ2-6; D not certain. V lost 2 bases and J lost 1, with 15 bases in between. The CDR3 totals 18 residues. The germline gives CDR1 KGHSH, CDR2 LQKENI. CDR3 DNA: TGTGCCAGCTCACCAAAGACTCGGTTTTCTTCTGGGGCCAACGTCCTGACTTTC. It yields the protein CASSPKTRFSSGANVLTF.

The V and J genes are TRBV28 and TRBJ1-3; 9 positions agree with TRBD1. CDR3 length: 14 amino acids. V shed 5 bases and J 7 bases; nucleotides not matched to a gene: 6. Germline CDR1 and CDR2: MDHEN and SYDVKM. This CDR3 is CASSTSGTGNTIYF. The CDR3 DNA follows: TGTGCCAGCAGTACTTCCGGGACAGGGAACACCATATATTTT.

This rearrangement joins TRBV5-1 to TRBJ1-1; possibly TRBD1 for D (5 bases). This CDR3 has 16 residues. V lost 4 bases and J lost 0, with 16 bases in between. The V gene's germline CDR1 is SGHRS and CDR2 YFSETQ. The CDR3 is CASSALPTGLNTEAFF. For the CDR3, the DNA is TGCGCCAGCAGCGCCTTACCAACAGGCTTGAACACTGAAGCTTTCTTT.

In its sample, this clone was seen once. The chain employs TRBV7-9 and TRBJ2-7; 9 nucleotides match TRBD2. Germline CDR1 and CDR2: SEHNR and FQNEAQ (reference sequence). The CDR3 sequence is 16 residues long. J gave up 4 bases and V 5 bases, and 12 bases lay outside the gene matches. DNA of the CDR3: TGTGCCAGCAGCCCTACCCCCGGGACTAGCCCATACGAGCAGTACTTC. Translated: CASSPTPGTSPYEQYF.

The chain employs TRBV27 and TRBJ2-5; 16 bases align to TRBD2. The CDR3 has 17 residues. Germline CDR1 reads MNHEY; CDR2 reads SMNVEV (reference sequence). Germline trimming cut 9 bases from V and 0 bases from J; bases unmatched to any gene: 7. The DNA for the CDR3 is TGTGCCAGTCCGGGACTAGCGGGAGGGAGTGACCAAGAGACCCAGTACTTC. Residues: CASPGLAGGSDQETQYF.

This chain uses TRBV7-6 with TRBJ2-7; TRBD2 agrees at 8 bases. Looked up from germline, CDR1 is SGHVS and CDR2 is FNYEAQ. V shed 3 bases and J 5 bases; nucleotides not matched to a gene: 9. The CDR3 extends over 15 amino acids. The CDR3 region is CASSLERERVHEQYF. CDR3 sequence (DNA): TGTGCCAGCAGCTTGGAGCGGGAGAGGGTCCACGAGCAGTACTTC.

J is TRBJ2-7 and V is TRBV6-5; 9 bases align to TRBD1. The CDR3 contains 14 residues. After removal of 6 bases from V and 4 bases from J, the junction contained 7 bases not matched to a gene. Germline V gives CDR1 MNHEY, CDR2 SVGAGI. CDR3 region: CASRRQGVIYEQYF. DNA of the CDR3: TGTGCCAGCAGGCGACAGGGGGTAATATACGAGCAGTACTTC.

The chain has TRBV28 and TRBJ1-1, with D possibly TRBD1 on 5 matching bases. Germline V gene data show CDR1 as MDHEN and CDR2 as SYDVKM. V dropped 4 bases and J dropped 1 base, with 10 bases sitting between them. This CDR3 has 14 amino acids. CDR3 amino acids: CASSSWTSNTEAFF. In DNA form, the CDR3 reads TGTGCCAGCAGTTCCTGGACATCGAACACTGAAGCTTTCTTT.

V gene TRBV5-1 combines with J gene TRBJ2-1; 11 nucleotides agree with TRBD2. The CDR3 is made up of 17 amino acids. The V gene's germline CDR1 is SGHRS and CDR2 YFSETQ. V shed 0 bases, J shed 8 bases, and the junction held 10 bases outside the gene matches. Written as DNA, the CDR3 is TGCGCCAGCAGCTTGGAGCCTAGCGGGAGGCATTTAGATGAGCAGTTCTTC. As protein: CASSLEPSGRHLDEQFF.

This chain joins TRBV28 and TRBJ1-3; 7 positions agree with TRBD1. CDR1 MDHEN and CDR2 SYDVKM come from the germline V gene. V was pared by 5 bases and J by 1 base, with 8 bases of the junction left unmatched. The CDR3 length is 16 residues. CDR3 residues: CASSPTGEMSGNTIYF. CDR3 in DNA: TGTGCCAGCAGTCCCACAGGGGAAATGTCTGGAAACACCATATATTTT.

The gene calls are TRBV29-1 and TRBJ2-7; D possibly corresponds to TRBD1 (6 bases). There are 14 residues in the CDR3. Germline CDR1 and CDR2: SQVTM and ANQGSEA. V shed 5 bases and J shed 1 base, with 15 bases lying between them. Written as DNA, the CDR3 is TGCAGCGTTTCAGGGGCTGCAGGGTCCTACGAGCAGTACTTC. Its protein product is CSVSGAAGSYEQYF.

The CDR3 sequence is CSVVGQDNTEAFF. The CDR3, as DNA: TGCAGCGTCGTCGGACAGGATAACACTGAAGCTTTCTTT. The rearrangement links TRBV29-1 to TRBJ1-1, with TRBD1 matching over 7 bases. CDR1 and CDR2 from the germline V gene are SQVTM and ANQGSEA. J lost 2 bases, V lost 6 bases, and 6 bases had no gene match. CDR3 size: 13 residues. The full variable domain, completed using reference TRBV29-1 and TRBJ1-1, is SAVISQKPSRDICQRGTSLTIQCQVDSQVTMMFWYRQQPGQSLTLIATANQGSEATYESGFVIDKFPISRPNLTFSTLTVSNMSPEDSSIYLCSVVGQDNTEAFFGQGTRLTVV.